This T cell receptor (beta chain) was obtained from a study of human T cells and chemical hapten exposure. Study-wide context: Weekly scalp doses of diphenylcyclopropenone were given to patients during the approximately 25-week study. Patients having alopecia areata, totalis or universalis were mostly female.

Ten or more counts support this clonotype. Its target is unknown. V was cut by 4 bases and J by 4 bases, with 11 bases left in between. The CDR3 spans 14 residues. Germline CDR1 is MNHEY and CDR2 is SVGAGI. Findings of the study overall: As patch test score rose, PT1 expanded TCR counts tended to rise as well.

Time point meaning: pre-sensitization, week 0. Treatment noted: therapeutic diphenylcyclopropenone sensitization with weekly scalp DPC. Before extraction, the whole blood was not fractionated, and total RNA was taken from it. MiXCR, run by TCRdb on the RACE reads, gives a single entry per CDR3 protein. The table records under 60,000 distinct CDR3 sequences, 9.5% to 10% of them present only once. This TCR derives from a woman aged 30 to 39 with alopecia areata. Some clones in this sample may be carry-over from other donors' samples. This sequence joins TRBV6-5 and TRBJ1-5; possible D gene TRBD1, 6 bases. The specimen was whole blood, collected in connection with sensitization to the hapten diphenylcyclopropenone (DPC). This chain's CDR3 is CASSFTGLNQPQHF. Written as DNA, the CDR3 is TGTGCCAGCAGTTTCACAGGGTTAAATCAGCCCCAGCATTTT.